This paragraph reports one T cell receptor beta chain. The data originate from a study of PD-L1 blockade in urothelial cancer. As for the study in general: Of prior chemotherapy regimens, patients had received between 0 and 3. The analyses of blood took place 3 weeks (second dose) and 6 weeks after treatment start.

Sequencing was performed with immunoSEQ multiplex PCR; in TCRdb, only in-frame clones are kept and a portion is missing. The sample consists of about 100,000 clones, around 90% of them appearing once. Patients were living with locally advanced or metastatic urothelial carcinoma. The sequences come from PBMCs, collected around atezolizumab (anti-PD-L1) treatment. The TCR originated in a woman at least 80 years old with urothelial cancer.

The CDR3 nucleotides read TGTGCCAGCAGTGAACAGGGGGTGTCCAAAAACATTCAGTACTTC. Its protein is CASSEQGVSKNIQYF. The V gene is TRBV25-1, the J gene TRBJ2-4, with 7 bases matching TRBD1. The CDR3 has 15 residues. Germline V gene data show CDR1 as MGHDK and CDR2 as SYGVNS. Trimming cost V 2 bases and J 2 bases; bases outside gene matches: 3.